The T cell receptor (beta chain) described here comes from a study of Graves' ophthalmopathy and Graves' hyperthyroidism. Overall study results and limits: It was with about 68% sensitivity and about 72% specificity that the model predicted ophthalmopathy progression. Clonotypes were expanded in thyroid at above 0.001 frequency, and most also appeared in blood.

V gave up 2 bases and J gave up 2 bases, with 9 bases separating them. The CDR3 spans 13 residues. The germline gives CDR1 GTSNPN, CDR2 SVGIG (reference sequence). Beta-chain TCR CDR3 regions were amplified from RNA transcripts. HTBI-primed first-round RT-PCR preceded second-round multiplex PCR. TCRdb recomputed calls from the multiplex PCR reads with MiXCR, one row per CDR3 protein. The repertoire has around 1,000,000 distinct CDR3 sequences, roughly 35% of them found once; the top ten carry over 8.5%. About this clonotype: What it binds is unknown.

Certain patients, namely those with other autoimmune diseases, uncontrolled infections, pregnancy or lactation, were excluded. Symptoms, serum thyroxine and TRAb, thyroid ultrasound, and orbital computed tomography formed the diagnostic basis. This receptor was obtained from an adult man with Graves' hyperthyroidism. The J gene is TRBJ1-1, the V gene TRBV30, with D unresolved. The sequenced sample was peripheral blood or thyroid tissue (not recorded which). CDR3 in DNA: TGTGCCTGGAGTATAAACCCAAACACTGAAGCTTTCTTT. This translates into CAWSINPNTEAFF.